The 22 T cell receptor beta chains in this list originate from one sample, sequenced in a study of blood T cell repertoires in COVID-19 (dated by TCRdb to 2018 to 2020). The library was made by the immunoSEQ multiplex PCR assay. The source is immuneACCESS, and TCRdb retained only in-frame sequences with V and J called. Part of the clones is not carried over; for the studies checked, unresolved V genes explain less than half of this, and the remainder is unexplained. For this sample the table gives approximately 240,000 clones, of which roughly 82% were detected only once. Nearly 5% of the sample rests with the top ten. The specimen sequenced was peripheral blood. These receptors originate from a woman aged 80 or over with active or convalescent COVID-19.

This chain uses TRBV6-5 with TRBJ1-5; weak D call: TRBD1 (6 bases). The CDR3 runs 13 residues. In germline, CDR1 is MNHEY, CDR2 SVGAGI. V lost 6 bases and J 11 bases, leaving 17 bases between the germline ends. As DNA, the CDR3 is TGTGCCAGCAGAGCGGGGGCCGGGGTGACCCAGCATTTT. Its translation is CASRAGAGVTQHF.

J is TRBJ1-5 and V is TRBV4-1, with TRBD1 identical over 9 bases. Per germline, CDR1 MGHRA and CDR2 YSYEKL. V lost 0 bases to trimming and J lost 4 bases; unmatched junction nucleotides: 7. The CDR3 runs to 17 residues. In DNA form, the CDR3 reads TGCGCCAGCAGCCAAGATTGGGACAGGGAGGGGAATCAGCCCCAGCATTTT. It is translated as CASSQDWDREGNQPQHF.

In its sample, this clone was seen once. The chain combines TRBV5-1 with TRBJ1-3; D is possibly TRBD1 (6 bases). V was shortened by 0 bases and J by 2 bases, with 12 bases between the two germline ends. CDR3 size: 16 residues. Germline lookup yields CDR1 SGHRS and CDR2 YFSETQ. As DNA, the CDR3 is TGCGCCAGCAGCTTGGCAATTTCAGGGGCTGGAAACACCATATATTTT. It yields the protein CASSLAISGAGNTIYF. The full variable domain, in which reference TRBV5-1 and TRBJ1-3 provide the parts outside the CDR3, is KAGVTQTPRYLIKTRGQQVTLSCSPISGHRSVSWYQQTPGQGLQFLFEYFSETQRNKGNFPGRFSGRQFSNSRSEMNVSTLELGDSALYLCASSLAISGAGNTIYFGEGSWLTVV.

The V gene is TRBV28, the J gene TRBJ2-5, with D tentatively TRBD1 (6 bases). CDR1 is MDHEN and CDR2 is SYDVKM in the germline V gene. This CDR3 is 15 amino acids long. Trimming pared 4 bases from V and 5 bases from J, leaving 17 bases between. The CDR3 DNA reads TGTGCCAGCAGTTCTACCAAAGATAGGGGGGAGACCCAGTACTTC. Encoded protein: CASSSTKDRGETQYF.

V usage is TRBV3-1 (or the pseudogene TRBV3-2) and J usage is TRBJ2-3, with a tentative D call TRBD2 (6 bases). The ends were cut back, 4 bases at V and 0 bases at J, with 11 bases in the middle. Germline CDR1 and CDR2: LGHDT and YNNKEL (reference sequence). The CDR3 runs to 15 residues. Written as DNA, the CDR3 is TGTGCCAGCAGCCCCCGGGACTCCAGCACAGATACGCAGTATTTT. Translating it yields CASSPRDSSTDTQYF.

The chain is built from TRBV5-1 and TRBJ1-5; D call uncertain. CDR1 is SGHRS and CDR2 is YFSETQ in the germline V gene. The ends were cut back, 4 bases at V and 12 bases at J, with 14 bases in the middle. CDR3 length: 12 residues. This CDR3 is CASSDDGRLQHF. The DNA for the CDR3 is TGCGCCAGCAGCGACGACGGGAGACTCCAGCATTTT.

The chain is built from TRBV6-5 and TRBJ1-2; weak D call: TRBD1 (6 bases). The V gene's germline CDR1 is MNHEY and CDR2 SVGAGI. This CDR3 is 12 amino acids long. The ends were cut back, 11 bases at V and 7 bases at J, with 17 bases in the middle. The CDR3 here is CAAEPGHSGYTF. The CDR3 nucleotides read TGTGCCGCCGAGCCGGGACACAGTGGCTACACCTTC.

The V and J genes are TRBV5-1 and TRBJ2-7; maybe TRBD1 (5 bases). The CDR3 is 16 residues long. The V end was cut by 6 bases, the J end by 3 bases, with 22 bases between. Germline loops: CDR1 SGHRS, CDR2 YFSETQ. For the CDR3, the DNA is TGCGCCAGCACCACCGACCGACAGAGGTTTTGCTACGAGCAGTACTTC. Protein sequence: CASTTDRQRFCYEQYF.

The CDR3 spells CASSVSPLAARYGYTF. CDR3 coding DNA: TGTGCCAGCAGTGTATCCCCCTTGGCAGCCAGGTATGGCTACACCTTC. The J gene is TRBJ1-2, the V gene TRBV6-1; D not certain. Deletions cut 4 bases from V and 5 bases from J, with 20 bases between. This CDR3 comprises 16 residues. The germline V gene has CDR1 MNHNS and CDR2 SASEGT.

This sequence joins TRBV4-2 and TRBJ2-7; 10 bases are shared with TRBD2. V lost 0 bases and J lost 0; bases outside the gene matches: 8. CDR1 is LGHNA and CDR2 is YNFKEQ in the germline V gene. The CDR3 length is 18 residues. CDR3 sequence reads: CASSQEASGSQLSYEQYF. CDR3 DNA: TGTGCCAGCAGCCAAGAGGCTAGCGGGAGCCAGCTCTCCTACGAGCAGTACTTC.

A single count supports this clone. The chain is built from TRBV27 and TRBJ1-6; no definite D call. The V and J ends lost 5 bases and 9 bases respectively, with 11 bases between them. The CDR3 length is 13 residues. Germline V CDR1 and CDR2: MNHEY, SMNVEV (reference sequence). This CDR3 is CASSIGGRSPLHF. The CDR3, as DNA: TGTGCCAGCAGTATTGGAGGGCGTTCACCCCTCCACTTT.

This clone was counted a few times. The chain is built from TRBV30 and TRBJ1-5; 7 bases are a match to TRBD1. There are 13 residues in the CDR3. J lost 9 bases, V lost 3 bases, and 8 bases had no gene match. Germline V gene lookup returns CDR1 GTSNPN and CDR2 SVGIG (reference sequence). CDR3 coding DNA: TGTGCCTGGAGGTTACAGGGGCCCTCGCCCCAGCATTTT. Translated: CAWRLQGPSPQHF.

The V call is TRBV10-3, the J call TRBJ1-4, with 7 bases that match TRBD1. The V gene end was trimmed by 6 bases and the J gene end by 3 bases; junction bases not matched to a gene: 4. Germline CDR1 reads ENHRY; CDR2 reads SYGVKD. This CDR3 contains 14 residues. Here the CDR3 reads CAISPRGANEKLFF. The CDR3 region has the DNA TGTGCCATCAGCCCCAGGGGGGCTAATGAAAAACTGTTTTTT.

V is TRBV7-6 and J is TRBJ2-7; D ambiguous. The CDR3 consists of 11 residues. Deletions cut 2 bases from V and 5 bases from J, with 4 bases between. The V gene's germline CDR1 is SGHVS and CDR2 FNYEAQ. CDR3 nucleotide sequence: TGTGCCAGCAGCTTAACAAACGAGCAGTACTTC. It encodes CASSLTNEQYF.

The rearrangement links TRBV6-6 to TRBJ2-2, with D possibly TRBD1 on 5 matching bases. From germline, CDR1 is MNHNY and CDR2 SVGAGI (reference sequence). The CDR3 consists of 16 residues. Trimming shortened V by 7 bases and J by 0 bases, and 15 bases separated the two germline ends. CDR3 DNA: TGTGCCAGCACCCCAACAGGCTATGCGAACACCGGGGAGCTGTTTTTT. The encoded protein is CASTPTGYANTGELFF.

This rearrangement joins TRBV5-1 to TRBJ1-6, with D perhaps matching TRBD1 (5 bases). CDR1 and CDR2 from the germline V gene are SGHRS and YFSETQ. V dropped 5 bases and J dropped 8 bases, with 14 bases sitting between them. CDR3 size: 14 residues. CDR3 sequence (DNA): TGCGCCAGCAGACCCTCCGGGACTGATTCACCCCTCCACTTT. Translating it yields CASRPSGTDSPLHF.

The V call is TRBV27, the J call TRBJ1-3; weak D call: TRBD1 (6 bases). V was cut by 7 bases and J by 0 bases, with 13 bases left in between. CDR1 is MNHEY and CDR2 is SMNVEV in the germline V gene (reference sequence). The CDR3 contains 15 residues. Written as DNA, the CDR3 is TGTGCCAGCACTATCAGGGGACCCTCTGGAAACACCATATATTTT. Translated, it gives CASTIRGPSGNTIYF.

The chain couples TRBV3-1 (or the pseudogene TRBV3-2) to TRBJ1-5; a weak D match, TRBD1 (5 bases). The CDR3 length is 16 residues. The germline V and J ends were trimmed by 0 bases and 5 bases, with 14 bases remaining between them. Germline-derived CDR1 and CDR2 are LGHDT and YNNKEL (reference sequence). In DNA form, the CDR3 reads TGTGCCAGCAGCCAAGATGGAGGCGGGGGAGATCAGCCCCAGCATTTT. Translated: CASSQDGGGGDQPQHF.

This sequence joins TRBV30 and TRBJ1-5; TRBD1 matches 12 bases. Germline CDR1 is GTSNPN and CDR2 is SVGIG (reference sequence). The junction had 5 bases not matched to a gene; V was cut back by 1 base and J by 10 bases. The CDR3 has 14 residues. CDR3 DNA sequence: TGTGCCTGGAGTGCGGGACAGGGGGCCTCCCCCCAGCATTTT. Its translation: CAWSAGQGASPQHF.

The rearrangement uses TRBV7-8 and TRBJ1-1, with TRBD1 identical over 8 bases. Germline V gene sequence: CDR1 SGHVS, CDR2 FQNEAQ. This CDR3 region has 16 residues. Losses at the gene ends were 3 bases for V and 0 bases for J; bases not matched to a gene: 6. The CDR3 loop is CASSLDRVIMNTEAFF. CDR3 bases: TGTGCCAGCAGCTTGGACAGGGTGATTATGAACACTGAAGCTTTCTTT.

Concerning this clone itself: Other DNA sequences of this sample code for an identical CDR3. The rearrangement links TRBV7-2 to TRBJ2-7; 10 positions match TRBD1. CDR3 length: 14 residues. Germline loops: CDR1 SGHTA, CDR2 FQGNSA. Germline trimming cut 4 bases from V and 4 bases from J; bases unmatched to any gene: 4. The CDR3 coding sequence is TGTGCCAGCAGCTGGGGACAGGGGTTATACGAGCAGTACTTC. This codes for CASSWGQGLYEQYF.

This clone was detected only once. This chain uses TRBV30 with TRBJ1-1; weak D call: TRBD1 (5 bases). CDR3 length equals 12 residues. V was trimmed by 4 bases and J by 5 bases, leaving 11 bases between them. Germline CDR1 GTSNPN, CDR2 SVGIG (reference sequence). As DNA, the CDR3 is TGTGCCTGGACCGCGGGGGGGACTGAAGCTTTCTTT. Translated, it gives CAWTAGGTEAFF. The whole variable domain, remainder taken from reference TRBV30 and TRBJ1-1, is SQTIHQWPATLVQPVGSPLSLECTVEGTSNPNLYWYRQAAGRGLQLLFYSVGIGQISSEVPQNLSASRPQDRQFILSSKKLLLSDSGFYLCAWTAGGTEAFFGQGTRLTVV.